The T cell receptor (beta chain) under discussion was sequenced for a study of shared clonotypes between healthy human individuals. A CD45RA-negative memory subset and a CD45RA+ naive subset were separated from the CD4+ cells. The table came from immunoSEQ multiplex PCR; TCRdb's copy has only in-frame clones and leaves some out. The sample consists of over 850,000 clones, about 84% of them appearing once. In this sample, this clone turned up a few times. CDR1 is MGHRA, CDR2 YSYEKL, per germline. Trimming took off 4 bases at V and 9 bases at J, with 9 bases between the two ends. CDR3 length: 12 residues.

The chain combines TRBV4-1 with TRBJ2-2; D is unresolved. This receptor was identified in a young man in good health. Some clones in this sample may be carry-over from other donors' samples. The material sequenced was memory CD4+ T cells from PBMCs. As to subset: CD45RA-negative fraction. In nucleotides, the CDR3 is TGCGCCAGCAGCCCGAACCTACGGGAGCTGTTTTTT. Protein product: CASSPNLRELFF.